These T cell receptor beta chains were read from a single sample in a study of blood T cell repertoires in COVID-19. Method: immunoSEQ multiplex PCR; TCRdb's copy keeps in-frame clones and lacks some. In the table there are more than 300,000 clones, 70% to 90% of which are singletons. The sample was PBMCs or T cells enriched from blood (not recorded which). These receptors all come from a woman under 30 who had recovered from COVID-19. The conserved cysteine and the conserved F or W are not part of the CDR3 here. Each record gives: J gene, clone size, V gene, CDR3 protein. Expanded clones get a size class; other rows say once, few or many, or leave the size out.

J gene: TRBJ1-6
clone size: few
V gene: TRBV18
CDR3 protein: ASSPPTDSPYNSPLH

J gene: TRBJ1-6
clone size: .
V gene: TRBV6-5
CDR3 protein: ASSYEGQGGSPLH

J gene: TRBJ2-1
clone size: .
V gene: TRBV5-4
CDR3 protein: ASSLAHWEDNEQF

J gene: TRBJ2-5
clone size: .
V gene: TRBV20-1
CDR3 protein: SASSAREGTQY

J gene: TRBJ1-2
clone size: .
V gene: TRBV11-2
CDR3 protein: ASSFWTGANYGYT

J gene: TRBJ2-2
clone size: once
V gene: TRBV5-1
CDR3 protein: ASSLGSANTGELF

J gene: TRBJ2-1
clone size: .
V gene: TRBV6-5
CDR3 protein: ASRRGQGGYNEQF

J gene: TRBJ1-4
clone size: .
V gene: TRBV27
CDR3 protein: ASSFTQNFNEKLF

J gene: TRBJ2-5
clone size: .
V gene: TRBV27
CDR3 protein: ASKFLTTTVGQETQY

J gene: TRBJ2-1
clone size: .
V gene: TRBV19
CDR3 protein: ASTDVGGDSHNEQF

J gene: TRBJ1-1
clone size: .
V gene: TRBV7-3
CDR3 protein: ASSSGSGRNTEAF

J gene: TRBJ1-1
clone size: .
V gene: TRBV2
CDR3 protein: ASSSGGHFRRNTEAF

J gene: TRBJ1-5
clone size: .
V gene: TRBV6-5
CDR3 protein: ATATGRSNQPQH

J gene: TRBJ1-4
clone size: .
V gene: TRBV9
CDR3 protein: ASSVGARQGGSEKLF

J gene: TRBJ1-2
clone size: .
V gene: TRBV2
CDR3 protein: ASSENRNPAYGYT

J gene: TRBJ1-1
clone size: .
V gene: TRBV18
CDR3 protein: ASSPTRDGTEAF

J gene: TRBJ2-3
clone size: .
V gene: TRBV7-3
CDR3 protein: ASSLVGSGGSDTQY

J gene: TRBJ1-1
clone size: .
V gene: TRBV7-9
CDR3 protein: ASSPTPGLVAF

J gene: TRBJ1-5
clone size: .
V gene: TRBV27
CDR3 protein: ASSAFQGEGNQPQH

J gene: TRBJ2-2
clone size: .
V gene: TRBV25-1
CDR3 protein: ASSSRSPPGELF

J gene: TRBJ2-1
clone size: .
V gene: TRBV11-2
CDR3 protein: ASSSGQGAGNEQF

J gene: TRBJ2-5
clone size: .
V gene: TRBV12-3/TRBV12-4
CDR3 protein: ASVCQETQY

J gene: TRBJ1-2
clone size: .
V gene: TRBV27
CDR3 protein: ASSKESNYGYT

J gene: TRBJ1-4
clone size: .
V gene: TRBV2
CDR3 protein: ASRREQGTNEKLF

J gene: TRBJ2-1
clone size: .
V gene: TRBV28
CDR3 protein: ASTEQGAYEQF

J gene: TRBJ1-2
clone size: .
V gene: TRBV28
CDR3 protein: ATNPSRAPAGYT

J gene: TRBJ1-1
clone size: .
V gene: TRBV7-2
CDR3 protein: ASSLLFEWGRTEAF

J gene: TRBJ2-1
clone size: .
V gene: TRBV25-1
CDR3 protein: ASIEARANEQF

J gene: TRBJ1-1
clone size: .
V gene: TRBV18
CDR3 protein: ASSQKQGASNTEAF